This T cell receptor beta chain was documented in a study of identical twins. CDR3 length: 16 residues. CDR1 is DFQATT, CDR2 SNEGSKA, per germline (reference sequence). This clonotype was counted only a few times. Its antigen is undetermined. A read error may account for a junction end that differs from germline. MiXCR, applied by TCRdb to the 5' RACE reads, yields one record per CDR3 protein. Seen here are roughly 570,000 distinct CDR3 sequences, over 8.5% observed once, and the top ten hold roughly 3%. Study results and limitations: Monozygotic twin pairs showed more out-of-frame TCR alpha sharing than models estimated.

The same data also went into a second study, on yellow fever vaccine responses in identical twins.

The source of this sequence is a woman younger than 35 in good health. The chain employs TRBV20-1 and TRBJ2-5; 10 bases agree with TRBD2. Material: PBMCs. DNA for the CDR3: TGCTGTGCTAGCGGGGGACTAGGATATCAACAAGAGACCCAGTACTTC. Its translation: CCASGGLGYQQETQYF.